This entry concerns a single TCR beta chain. Its antigen is undetermined. The data derive from a study of identical twins. A universal primer site came from template switching; cDNA carried unique molecular identifiers. One entry per CDR3 protein, called by TCRdb with MiXCR from the 5' RACE reads. The sample holds about 550,000 distinct CDR3 sequences, 20% to 25% seen once. The CDR3 is made up of 20 amino acids. CDR1 and CDR2 from the germline V gene are KGHDR and SFDVKD. V lost 4 bases and J 0 bases, leaving 24 bases between the germline ends. Findings and limits, study-wide: Alpha sequences out of frame and shared by twins had excess low generation probability. One should note that invariant MAIT and iNKT cells could partly confound zero-insertion analyses. Recombination models fit unrelated individuals' TCR alpha sharing but underestimated twins'.

These data also formed part of another study, on yellow fever vaccine responses in identical twins.

The clonotype comes from a woman under 30 in good health. The chain has TRBV24-1 and TRBJ2-1, with a possible D match to TRBD2 (5 bases). Specimen: CD4+ T cells sorted from blood. CDR3 amino acids: CATSEAPGRRGPDSYNEQFF. In nucleotides, the CDR3 is TGTGCCACCAGTGAGGCGCCGGGCCGACGAGGGCCCGACTCCTACAATGAGCAGTTCTTC.